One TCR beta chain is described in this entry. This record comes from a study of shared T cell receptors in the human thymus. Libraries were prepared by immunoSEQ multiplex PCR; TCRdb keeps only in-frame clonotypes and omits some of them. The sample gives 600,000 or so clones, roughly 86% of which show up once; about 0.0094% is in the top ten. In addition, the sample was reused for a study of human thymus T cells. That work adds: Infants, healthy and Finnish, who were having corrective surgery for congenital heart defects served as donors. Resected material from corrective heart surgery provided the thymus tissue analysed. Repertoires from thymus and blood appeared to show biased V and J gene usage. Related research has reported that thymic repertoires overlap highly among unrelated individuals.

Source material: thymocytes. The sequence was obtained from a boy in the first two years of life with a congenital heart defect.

This CDR3 reads CASSLVGDNMNTEAFF. CDR3 DNA sequence: TGTGCCAGCAGCTTAGTTGGGGACAACATGAACACTGAAGCTTTCTTT. The rearrangement links TRBV7-9 to TRBJ1-1, with a tentative D call TRBD1 (6 bases). Germline CDR1 and CDR2: SEHNR and FQNEAQ (reference sequence). Trimming took 1 base from V and 0 from J, leaving 12 bases between them. CDR3 length: 16 amino acids.